A single sample gave rise to the 32 T cell receptor beta chains below, sequenced in a study of blood T cell repertoires in COVID-19. TCRdb keeps only in-frame clones here, not all; method: immunoSEQ multiplex PCR. The sample has 130,000 or so clones; around 84% are singletons. The sample consisted of peripheral blood. These receptors originate from an older woman with acute or convalescent COVID-19.

The chain couples TRBV6-6 to TRBJ2-1; D perhaps matches TRBD2 (7 bases). The CDR3 contains 15 residues. The ends were cut back, 4 bases at V and 4 bases at J, with 14 bases in the middle. Germline V CDR1 and CDR2: MNHNY, SVGAGI (reference sequence). This chain's CDR3 is CASSSLEGGYNEQFF. The CDR3 DNA reads TGTGCCAGCAGTTCATTGGAGGGGGGGTACAATGAGCAGTTCTTC.

This clone was seen only a few times. This chain links TRBV19 with TRBJ2-5; D remains ambiguous. Germline assignment: CDR1 LNHDA and CDR2 SQIVND (reference sequence). The CDR3 has 13 amino acids. The V end was cut by 5 bases, the J end by 1 base, with 8 bases between. The CDR3 sequence: CASSPRIQETQYF. The CDR3 region has the DNA TGTGCCAGTAGTCCCAGAATCCAAGAGACCCAGTACTTC.

The chain recombines TRBV20-1 with TRBJ2-3; TRBD2 might be the D (6 bases). CDR1 and CDR2 (germline): DFQATT, SNEGSKA (reference sequence). The germline V and J ends were trimmed by 6 bases and 4 bases, with 14 bases remaining between them. The length of the CDR3 is 13 residues. CDR3 DNA: TGCAGTGCGAGTTTGGGGGGACCAGATACGCAGTATTTT. Amino acid sequence: CSASLGGPDTQYF.

This clone was seen only once. The rearrangement joins TRBV6-5 to TRBJ1-2; TRBD1 matches at 9 bases. V trimming: 8 bases; J trimming: 5 bases; junction bases outside the gene matches: 9. Germline CDR1 MNHEY, CDR2 SVGAGI. CDR3 length: 14 residues. CDR3 in DNA: TGTGCCAGCGTTCGGACAGGGGAGTTTTATGGCTACACCTTC. Protein: CASVRTGEFYGYTF.

This chain uses TRBV5-1 with TRBJ1-1; no definite D call. V dropped 0 bases and J dropped 2 bases, with 14 bases sitting between them. The CDR3 totals 16 residues. Germline CDR1 reads SGHRS; CDR2 reads YFSETQ. CDR3 residues: CASSLVLNAPNTEAFF. The CDR3 nucleotides are TGCGCCAGCAGCTTGGTGTTAAACGCGCCAAACACTGAAGCTTTCTTT.

This clone was seen more than once but under ten times. The rearrangement joins TRBV18 to TRBJ1-2, with 10 bases matching TRBD1. Germline V gene data show CDR1 as KGHSH and CDR2 as LQKENI. Trimming at V came to 6 bases and at J to 2 bases, leaving 9 bases not matched to a gene. This CDR3 is built from 16 residues. The CDR3 nucleotides are TGTGCCAGCTCGCCGGGACAGGGGCTCCAGAACTATGGCTACACCTTC. Translating gives CASSPGQGLQNYGYTF.

This sequence joins TRBV9 and TRBJ2-3; TRBD2 aligns across 12 bases. CDR1 and CDR2 (germline): SGDLS, YYNGEE. Trimming removed 3 bases from V and 4 bases from J; junction bases left unmatched: 9. This CDR3 spans 17 amino acids. The CDR3 DNA reads TGTGCCAGCAGCGCAGGTGTTTGGACTAGCGGGGCAGATACGCAGTATTTT. Translation: CASSAGVWTSGADTQYF.

This clone has only one observation. The genes are TRBV15 and TRBJ1-1; D possibly corresponds to TRBD1 (6 bases). V lost 0 bases and J lost 0, with 17 bases in between. CDR1 is LNHNV and CDR2 is YYDKDF in the germline V gene (reference sequence). The CDR3 has 18 residues. The CDR3 loop is CATSRDLPRRDMNTEAFF. The CDR3 coding sequence is TGTGCCACCAGCAGAGACCTCCCGCGTAGGGACATGAACACTGAAGCTTTCTTT.

This clone was observed a handful of times. The rearrangement joins TRBV6-5 to TRBJ1-2; a weak D match, TRBD1 (5 bases). Germline V CDR1 and CDR2: MNHEY, SVGAGI. V lost 5 bases, J lost 3 bases, and 10 bases lay in between. The CDR3 is 13 amino acids. CDR3 protein: CASSRTSDYGYTF. As DNA, the CDR3 is TGTGCCAGCAGTCGGACATCAGACTATGGCTACACCTTC.

The chain recombines TRBV18 with TRBJ2-3; 8 nucleotides align to TRBD1. The CDR3 has 16 residues. CDR1 is KGHSH and CDR2 is LQKENI in the germline V gene. With V trimmed by 4 bases and J by 2 bases, 8 bases remained unmatched. The CDR3 nucleotides are TGTGCCAGCTCACTGTATCAGACAGGGGCCACAGATACGCAGTATTTT. It translates to CASSLYQTGATDTQYF. Full variable domain (rest looked up from reference TRBV18 and TRBJ2-3): NAGVMQNPRHLVRRRGQEARLRCSPMKGHSHVYWYRQLPEEGLKFMVYLQKENIIDESGMPKERFSAEFPKEGPSILRIQQVVRGDSAAYFCASSLYQTGATDTQYFGPGTRLTVL.

The chain recombines TRBV6-5 with TRBJ1-1, with 7 bases matching TRBD1. Per the germline V gene, CDR1 is MNHEY and CDR2 is SVGAGI. The V and J ends lost 5 bases and 7 bases, in that order; junction bases with no gene match: 10. The length of the CDR3 is 14 residues. In DNA, the CDR3 is TGTGCCAGCAGTCCTACAGGGGCCCTTCTTGAAGCTTTCTTT. It specifies CASSPTGALLEAFF.

The chain links TRBV5-6 to TRBJ2-1, with 9 bases identical to TRBD1. J was trimmed by 6 bases and V by 1 base; bases with no gene match: 5. The CDR3 is made up of 15 amino acids. Looked up from germline, CDR1 is SGHDT and CDR2 is YYEEEE. CDR3 region: CASSLLGQGSNEQFF. CDR3 sequence (DNA): TGTGCCAGCAGCTTGTTGGGACAGGGATCCAATGAGCAGTTCTTC.

The chain uses TRBV30 and TRBJ1-1; D perhaps matches TRBD1 (6 bases). The CDR3 totals 17 residues. Germline V gives CDR1 GTSNPN, CDR2 SVGIG (reference sequence). The V end was cut by 1 base, the J end by 1 base, with 19 bases between. The CDR3 loop reads CAWSGVTARGGNTEAFF. CDR3 in DNA: TGTGCCTGGAGTGGGGTCACCGCCAGGGGCGGGAACACTGAAGCTTTCTTT.

The V and J genes are TRBV7-3 and TRBJ1-1, with D hard to call. The CDR3 consists of 13 residues. V was pared by 2 bases and J by 7 bases, with 11 bases between. CDR1 and CDR2 from the germline V gene are SGHTA and FQGTGA. The CDR3 loop is CASSLSTNREAFF. CDR3 sequence (DNA): TGTGCCAGCAGCTTATCGACTAACCGTGAAGCTTTCTTT.

The V call is TRBV7-9, the J call TRBJ2-7, with D possibly TRBD1 on 6 matching bases. Trimming removed 2 bases from V and 0 bases from J, with 20 bases in between. CDR1 is SEHNR and CDR2 is FQNEAQ in the germline V gene (reference sequence). The CDR3 has 18 residues. This CDR3 reads CASSLLEWGQGSSYEQYF. The CDR3 nucleotides read TGTGCCAGCAGCTTATTAGAGTGGGGGCAGGGGAGCTCCTACGAGCAGTACTTC.

The chain couples TRBV6-5 to TRBJ1-1; D might be TRBD1 (5 bases). V was pared by 7 bases and J by 0 bases, with 6 bases between. Germline CDR1 reads MNHEY; CDR2 reads SVGAGI. The CDR3 runs 12 residues. CDR3 nucleotides: TGTGCCAGCATCAGGGTGAACACTGAAGCTTTCTTT. This translates into CASIRVNTEAFF.

The CDR3 bases are TGTGCCAGCAGCTTAGGAGGGACAACGAATCCCTACGAGCAGTACTTC. Protein sequence: CASSLGGTTNPYEQYF. The J gene is TRBJ2-7, the V gene TRBV13, with D perhaps matching TRBD1 (6 bases). This CDR3 has 16 residues. The germline V gene has CDR1 PRHDT and CDR2 FYEKMQ (reference sequence). Trimming cost V 0 bases and J 2 bases, with 14 bases left between them.

The rearrangement joins TRBV15 to TRBJ2-7; maybe TRBD2 (6 bases). This CDR3 spans 17 amino acids. Trimming cost V 0 bases and J 1 base, with 16 bases left between them. Germline V CDR1 and CDR2: LNHNV, YYDKDF (reference sequence). The CDR3 bases are TGTGCCACCAGCAGAGATATTACAGGAGGGTTTTCCTACGAGCAGTACTTC. Protein: CATSRDITGGFSYEQYF. Full variable domain (rest looked up from reference TRBV15 and TRBJ2-7): DAMVIQNPRYQVTQFGKPVTLSCSQTLNHNVMYWYQQKSSQAPKLLFHYYDKDFNNEADTPDNFQSRRPNTSFCFLDIRSPGLGDTAMYLCATSRDITGGFSYEQYFGPGTRLTVT.

The chain carries TRBV6-2 or TRBV6-3 and TRBJ1-2, with D possibly TRBD1 on 5 matching bases. Germline CDR1 reads MNHEY; CDR2 reads SVGEGT. The length of the CDR3 is 14 residues. The V and J ends lost 6 bases and 1 base respectively, with 12 bases between them. In DNA form, the CDR3 reads TGTGCCAGCAGATACGGCGGGGGTAACTATGGCTACACCTTC. Protein: CASRYGGGNYGYTF.

The V gene is TRBV9, the J gene TRBJ1-1; D uncertain. There are 14 residues in the CDR3. V lost 3 bases and J 1 base, leaving 10 bases between the germline ends. Germline-derived CDR1 and CDR2 are SGDLS and YYNGEE. CDR3 amino acids: CASSGPTGNTEAFF. The DNA for the CDR3 is TGTGCCAGCAGCGGCCCCACGGGGAACACTGAAGCTTTCTTT.

The rearrangement joins TRBV28 to TRBJ1-6; 8 bases agree with TRBD1. The CDR3 is 15 residues long. V lost 3 bases, J lost 9 bases, and 7 bases stayed unmatched. Germline CDR1 MDHEN, CDR2 SYDVKM. CDR3 amino acids: CASSFHGTGFSPLHF. The CDR3 DNA reads TGTGCCAGCAGTTTTCACGGGACAGGATTTTCACCCCTCCACTTT. Variable domain in full (rest from reference TRBV28 and TRBJ1-6): DVKVTQSSRYLVKRTGEKVFLECVQDMDHENMFWYRQDPGLGLRLIYFSYDVKMKEKGDIPEGYSVSREKKERFSLILESASTNQTSMYLCASSFHGTGFSPLHFGNGTRLTVT.

The genes are TRBV28 and TRBJ2-3, with 9 positions matching TRBD2. The germline V gene has CDR1 MDHEN and CDR2 SYDVKM. The CDR3 extends over 22 amino acids. With V trimmed by 2 bases and J by 4 bases, 25 bases remained unmatched. The CDR3 coding sequence is TGTGCCAGCAGTTTAGAGGGGTACGGCGGGGGGGCACCCCTTTTAGTCCCAGATACGCAGTATTTT. It codes for CASSLEGYGGGAPLLVPDTQYF.

This clone was seen only a few times. V is TRBV4-2 and J is TRBJ2-1; 7 bases fit TRBD2. Trimming at V came to 5 bases and at J to 6 bases, leaving 7 bases not matched to a gene. CDR3 size: 14 residues. CDR1 LGHNA and CDR2 YNFKEQ come from the germline V gene. The CDR3 DNA reads as TGTGCCAGCAGCGTGGGGAGGGTGGGCAATGAGCAGTTCTTC. This gives the protein CASSVGRVGNEQFF.

The genes are TRBV4-2 and TRBJ2-3; 9 bases are shared with TRBD1. The germline gives CDR1 LGHNA, CDR2 YNFKEQ. The J segment lost 2 bases and the V segment lost 9 bases, leaving 6 bases of the junction unmatched. The CDR3 contains 14 residues. CDR3 in amino acids: CASRTGADTDTQYF. The CDR3 bases are TGTGCCAGTAGGACAGGGGCGGACACAGATACGCAGTATTTT.

This sequence joins TRBV3-1 (or the pseudogene TRBV3-2) and TRBJ1-5; 8 nucleotides match TRBD1. The germline gives CDR1 LGHDT, CDR2 YNNKEL (reference sequence). The CDR3 covers 15 residues. Losses at the gene ends were 3 bases for V and 6 bases for J; bases not matched to a gene: 7. CDR3 sequence reads: CASSHTTGVRQPQHF. The DNA for the CDR3 is TGTGCCAGCAGCCACACGACAGGGGTCCGTCAGCCCCAGCATTTT.

The CDR3 nucleotides are TGTGCCAGCAGCTTAGCACGGGCGGGGAACTATGGCTACACCTTC. Translating gives CASSLARAGNYGYTF. The chain couples TRBV7-9 to TRBJ1-2; unclear D gene. Germline V CDR1 and CDR2: SEHNR, FQNEAQ (reference sequence). This CDR3 region has 15 residues. Trimming took off 0 bases at V and 2 bases at J, with 10 bases between the two ends.

The genes are TRBV30 and TRBJ1-1; no definite D call. Trimming left V 1 base short and J 5 bases short, with 11 bases between. The CDR3 consists of 13 residues. Germline CDR1 reads GTSNPN; CDR2 reads SVGIG (reference sequence). CDR3 bases: TGTGCCTGGAGTGGGGAGGGCAGGACTGAAGCTTTCTTT. Amino acid sequence: CAWSGEGRTEAFF.

In this sample, this clone turned up once. The CDR3 DNA reads TGTGCCAGTAGTATCTCCGGGACAGGGAACGTCCTGACTTTC. Translation: CASSISGTGNVLTF. This rearrangement joins TRBV19 to TRBJ2-6; TRBD1 agrees at 9 bases. CDR3 length: 14 residues. The J segment lost 10 bases and the V segment lost 3 bases, leaving 4 bases of the junction unmatched. In germline, CDR1 is LNHDA, CDR2 SQIVND (reference sequence).

The gene calls are TRBV5-4 and TRBJ2-1; 8 positions match TRBD1. With V trimmed by 4 bases and J by 2 bases, 5 bases remained unmatched. The CDR3 extends over 15 amino acids. Germline V gene sequence: CDR1 SGHNT, CDR2 YYREEE (reference sequence). DNA for the CDR3: TGTGCCAGCAGCGGACCGGGACAGGCCTACAATGAGCAGTTCTTC. It translates to CASSGPGQAYNEQFF.

The genes are TRBV11-2 and TRBJ2-5; a weak D match, TRBD1 (6 bases). This CDR3 has 15 amino acids. The germline V gene encodes CDR1 SGHAT and CDR2 FQNNGV. Trimming stripped 5 bases from V and 2 bases from J, with 15 bases between. The CDR3 DNA is TGTGCCAGCAGCCCGCCCCGACAGGTTCAAGAGACCCAGTACTTC. Translation gives CASSPPRQVQETQYF.

The chain is built from TRBV6-5 and TRBJ1-4; possibly TRBD1 for D (5 bases). The germline CDR1 and CDR2 sequences are MNHEY and SVGAGI. The CDR3 is 15 amino acids. Trimming removed 6 bases from V and 4 bases from J, with 15 bases in between. The DNA of the CDR3 is TGTGCCAGCAGGAAAGCGGGGACCAGTAATGAAAAACTGTTTTTT. It yields the protein CASRKAGTSNEKLFF.

This sequence joins TRBV5-1 and TRBJ1-4, with TRBD1 matching 8 bases. V trimming: 7 bases; J trimming: 8 bases; junction bases outside the gene matches: 16. Germline V CDR1 and CDR2: SGHRS, YFSETQ. CDR3 length: 16 amino acids. DNA of the CDR3: TGCGCCAGCGGGATTGGACAGGGAGGAGTTGGCGAAAAACTGTTTTTT. Translation gives CASGIGQGGVGEKLFF.